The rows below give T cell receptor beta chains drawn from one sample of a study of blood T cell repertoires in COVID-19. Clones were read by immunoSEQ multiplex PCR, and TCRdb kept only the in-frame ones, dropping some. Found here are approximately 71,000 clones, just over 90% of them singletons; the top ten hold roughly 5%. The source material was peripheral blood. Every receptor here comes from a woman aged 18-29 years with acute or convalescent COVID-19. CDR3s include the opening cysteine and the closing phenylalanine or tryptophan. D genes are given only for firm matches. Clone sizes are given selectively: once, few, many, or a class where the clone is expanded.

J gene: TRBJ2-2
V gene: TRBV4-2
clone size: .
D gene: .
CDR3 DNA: TGTGCCAGCAGCCCAAATCGGGGGACCGGGGAGCTGTTTTTT
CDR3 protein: CASSPNRGTGELFF

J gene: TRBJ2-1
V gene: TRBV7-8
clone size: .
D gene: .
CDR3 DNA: TGTGCCAGCAGCAACCGGGGGACTCCCGGAGGCAGCGAGCAGTTCTTC
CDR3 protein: CASSNRGTPGGSEQFF

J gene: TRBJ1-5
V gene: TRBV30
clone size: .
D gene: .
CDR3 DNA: TGTGCCTGGAGTGTTGGGACACATAGCAATCAGCCCCAGCATTTT
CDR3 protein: CAWSVGTHSNQPQHF

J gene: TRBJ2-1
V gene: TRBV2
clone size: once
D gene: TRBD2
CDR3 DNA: TGTGCCACCTTGGGTGCGGGGGGCGATGAGCAGTTCTTC
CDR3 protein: CATLGAGGDEQFF

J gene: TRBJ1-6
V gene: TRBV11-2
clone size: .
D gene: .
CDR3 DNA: TGTGCCAGCAGCCCACACTCGGGTAATAATTCACCCCTCCACTTT
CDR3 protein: CASSPHSGNNSPLHF

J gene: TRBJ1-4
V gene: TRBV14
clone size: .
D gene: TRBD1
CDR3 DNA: TGTGCCAGCAGCCAAGATCGGGACAGGCATATTGGGTTTCGTGAAAAACTGTTTTTT
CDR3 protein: CASSQDRDRHIGFREKLFF

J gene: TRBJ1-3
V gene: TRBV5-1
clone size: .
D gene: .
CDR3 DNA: TGCGCCAGCAGCTTGTCGCCCGAGATTGGAAACACCATATATTTT
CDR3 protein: CASSLSPEIGNTIYF

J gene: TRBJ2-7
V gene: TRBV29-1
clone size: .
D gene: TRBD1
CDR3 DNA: TGCAGCGTGATCGGCGGGACAGGGGGCTACGAGCAGTACTTC
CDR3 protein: CSVIGGTGGYEQYF

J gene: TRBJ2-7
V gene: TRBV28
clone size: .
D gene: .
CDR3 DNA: TGTGCCAGCAGTTTAGGGGGGGCAGGGGATCACGAGCAGTACTTC
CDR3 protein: CASSLGGAGDHEQYF

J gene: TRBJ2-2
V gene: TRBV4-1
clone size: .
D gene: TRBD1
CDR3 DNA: TGCGCCAGCAGCCAACCTGGACAGGGGGGACACGGGGAGCTGTTTTTT
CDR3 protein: CASSQPGQGGHGELFF

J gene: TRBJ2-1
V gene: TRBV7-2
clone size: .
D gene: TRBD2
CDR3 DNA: TGTGCCAGCAGCCCGCCCCGACTAGCGGGAGGATACAATGAGCAGTTCTTC
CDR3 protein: CASSPPRLAGGYNEQFF

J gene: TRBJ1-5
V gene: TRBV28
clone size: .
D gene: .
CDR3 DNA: TGTGCCAGCAGTTTCCATCCAGGTTGGGTCAAAAGGAGCAATCAGCCCCAGCATTTT
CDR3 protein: CASSFHPGWVKRSNQPQHF

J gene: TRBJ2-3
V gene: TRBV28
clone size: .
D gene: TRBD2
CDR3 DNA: TGTGCCAGCAGTGAACCGGGACTAGTCGGCACAGATACGCAGTATTTT
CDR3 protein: CASSEPGLVGTDTQYF

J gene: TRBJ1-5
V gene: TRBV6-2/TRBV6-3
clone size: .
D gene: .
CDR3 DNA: TGTGCCAGCAGTTACGGGGGGGTTGGCAATCAGCCCCAGCATTTT
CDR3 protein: CASSYGGVGNQPQHF

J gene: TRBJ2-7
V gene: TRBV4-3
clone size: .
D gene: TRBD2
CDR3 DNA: TGCGCCAGCAGCCAAGCTGTAGCGGGAGCTTACGAGCAGTACTTC
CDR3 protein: CASSQAVAGAYEQYF

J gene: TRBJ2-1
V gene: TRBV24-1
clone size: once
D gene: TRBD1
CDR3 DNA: TGTGCCACCAGTGACTGGGGACAGGGGATCAATGAGCAGTTCTTC
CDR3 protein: CATSDWGQGINEQFF

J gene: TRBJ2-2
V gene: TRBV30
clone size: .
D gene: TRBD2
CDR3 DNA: TGTGCACTGGGGAGGGGACGCGGGGAGCTGTTTTTT
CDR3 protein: CALGRGRGELFF